Below are 14 T cell receptor beta chains sequenced from a single sample in a study of graft-versus-host responses after intestinal transplantation. The table came from immunoSEQ multiplex PCR; TCRdb's copy has only in-frame clones and leaves some out. Of more than 95,000 clones in the sample, 87% were seen once. What these receptors recognize is not known. The material was unstimulated CD4+ T cells sorted from spleen or lymph node cells, obtained before intestinal transplant. These receptors came from a human donor who received an intestinal transplant.

V usage is TRBV7-9 and J usage is TRBJ1-6; 7 nucleotides agree with TRBD1. The CDR3 has 15 residues. V lost 5 bases to trimming and J lost 7 bases; unmatched junction nucleotides: 8. Germline CDR1 reads SEHNR; CDR2 reads FQNEAQ (reference sequence). The CDR3 coding sequence is TGTGCCAGCAGCGTAACACAGGGGTTCAATTCACCCCTCCACTTT. This codes for CASSVTQGFNSPLHF.

J is TRBJ2-7 and V is TRBV15, with D possibly being TRBD1 (5 bases). Germline CDR1 is LNHNV and CDR2 is YYDKDF (reference sequence). V dropped 0 bases and J dropped 4 bases, with 25 bases sitting between them. This CDR3 spans 19 amino acids. In nucleotides, the CDR3 is TGTGCCACCAGCAGAGATACTGTCAGGGAAGAACGGTTGTTTTACGAGCAGTACTTC. The encoded protein is CATSRDTVREERLFYEQYF.

The chain has TRBV7-3 and TRBJ1-1; D uncertain. CDR1 is SGHTA and CDR2 is FQGTGA in the germline V gene. The V end lost 4 bases, the J end lost 7 bases, and 16 bases lay between the germline ends. The CDR3 length is 14 residues. The CDR3 DNA is TGTGCCAGCAGCTCCGAGATCCAGTGGGTTGAAGCTTTCTTT. It specifies CASSSEIQWVEAFF.

Turning to this clone: One junction end does not reproduce the germline sequence, and a read error may be involved. The rearrangement uses TRBV18 and TRBJ2-7; 8 bases agree with TRBD1. This CDR3 spans 14 amino acids. Germline V gene lookup returns CDR1 KGHSH and CDR2 LQKENI. Here the CDR3 DNA reads TGTGCCAGCCCACCGCTGGACAGGGCGGGAGAGCAGTACTTC. Protein: CASPPLDRAGEQYF.

The gene calls are TRBV2 and TRBJ2-3; 9 positions agree with TRBD1. CDR1 SNHLY and CDR2 FYNNEI come from the germline V gene. V lost 2 bases, J lost 5 bases, and 5 bases stayed unmatched. This CDR3 has 15 residues. In nucleotides, the CDR3 is TGTGCCAGCAGTGAATGGGGACAGGGTAGAGATACGCAGTATTTT. Residues: CASSEWGQGRDTQYF.

This chain joins TRBV5-5 and TRBJ1-5, with D tentatively TRBD1 (5 bases). Trimming cost V 0 bases and J 5 bases, with 15 bases left between them. This CDR3 is 16 amino acids long. Germline values: CDR1 SGHKS, CDR2 YYEKEE (reference sequence). The CDR3 nucleotides read TGTGCCAGCAGCTTGGGTCCCAGGGTCGGCGATCAGCCCCAGCATTTT. Encoded protein: CASSLGPRVGDQPQHF.

The chain recombines TRBV12-5 with TRBJ1-5; D is unclear. Germline loops: CDR1 LGHNT, CDR2 FRNRAP. The CDR3 is 13 amino acids. V lost 2 bases to trimming and J lost 5 bases, with 7 bases between them. The CDR3 DNA reads as TGTGCTAGTGGTTTGACCCGAGATCAGCCCCAGCATTTT. This sequence encodes CASGLTRDQPQHF.

Only one count was recorded for this clone. The chain uses TRBV2 and TRBJ1-5, with D unresolved. The germline V gene encodes CDR1 SNHLY and CDR2 FYNNEI. V lost 6 bases and J 4 bases, leaving 16 bases between the germline ends. The CDR3 is made up of 15 amino acids. The CDR3 DNA is TGTGCCAGCAGAAAACCGGGCCCGGCAAATCAGCCCCAGCATTTT. Amino acid sequence: CASRKPGPANQPQHF.

V and J are TRBV28 and TRBJ1-3; D is ambiguous. The CDR3 is 12 residues long. The V end lost 2 bases, the J end lost 2 bases, and 1 base lay between the germline ends. Per the germline V gene, CDR1 is MDHEN and CDR2 is SYDVKM. CDR3 bases: TGTGCCAGCAGTTTACCTGGAAACACCATATATTTT. This translates into CASSLPGNTIYF.

Ten or more counts support this clone. The CDR3 sequence is CASSGTGGGNQPQHF. In DNA, the CDR3 is TGTGCCAGCAGCGGGACAGGGGGCGGCAATCAGCCCCAGCATTTT. The V call is TRBV2, the J call TRBJ1-5, with 12 bases that match TRBD1. The CDR3 runs 15 residues. In germline, CDR1 is SNHLY, CDR2 FYNNEI. J gave up 2 bases and V 6 bases, and 2 bases lay outside the gene matches.

This clone came up once. The rearrangement links TRBV9 to TRBJ2-3, with 11 bases fitting TRBD2. Losses at the gene ends were 4 bases for V and 2 bases for J; bases not matched to a gene: 6. CDR3 length: 16 residues. Germline V CDR1 and CDR2: SGDLS, YYNGEE. CDR3 region: CASSTGLAGDTDTQYF. CDR3 nucleotide sequence: TGTGCCAGCAGCACAGGACTAGCGGGCGACACAGATACGCAGTATTTT.

The chain couples TRBV9 to TRBJ1-2; D is unclear. CDR3 length equals 12 residues. The V gene lost 2 bases and the J gene lost 8 bases, with 10 bases spanning the gap. The germline gives CDR1 SGDLS, CDR2 YYNGEE. CDR3 DNA: TGTGCCAGCAGCGTTCAACAGTGGGGCTACACCTTC. As protein: CASSVQQWGYTF.

The rearrangement links TRBV4-1 to TRBJ2-3, with D uncertain. The CDR3 totals 16 residues. Trimming removed 0 bases from V and 0 bases from J, with 10 bases in between. Looked up from germline, CDR1 is MGHRA and CDR2 is YSYEKL. The CDR3 reads CASSQDLDSSTDTQYF. The DNA for the CDR3 is TGCGCCAGCAGCCAAGATCTGGATTCTAGCACAGATACGCAGTATTTT.

This chain connects TRBV30 to TRBJ2-3, with D perhaps given as TRBD1 or TRBD2 (5 bases each). V was cut by 5 bases and J by 2 bases, with 11 bases left in between. The CDR3 runs to 13 residues. Germline CDR1 GTSNPN, CDR2 SVGIG (reference sequence). CDR3 sequence: CAWLRGSTDTQYF. CDR3 in DNA: TGTGCCTGGCTCCGGGGCTCCACAGATACGCAGTATTTT.